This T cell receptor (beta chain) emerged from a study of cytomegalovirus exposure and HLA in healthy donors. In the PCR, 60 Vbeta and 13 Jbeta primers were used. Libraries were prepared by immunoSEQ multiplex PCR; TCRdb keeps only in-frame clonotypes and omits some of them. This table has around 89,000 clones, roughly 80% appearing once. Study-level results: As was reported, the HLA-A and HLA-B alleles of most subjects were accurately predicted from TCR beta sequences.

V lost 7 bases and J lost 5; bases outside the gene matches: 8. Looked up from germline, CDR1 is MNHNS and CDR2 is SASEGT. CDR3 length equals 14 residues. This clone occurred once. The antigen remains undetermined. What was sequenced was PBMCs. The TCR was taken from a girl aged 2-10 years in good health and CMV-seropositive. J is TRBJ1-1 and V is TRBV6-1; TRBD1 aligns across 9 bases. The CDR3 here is CASTLDRGPTEAFF. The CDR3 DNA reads TGTGCCAGCACCTTGGACAGGGGTCCGACTGAAGCTTTCTTT.